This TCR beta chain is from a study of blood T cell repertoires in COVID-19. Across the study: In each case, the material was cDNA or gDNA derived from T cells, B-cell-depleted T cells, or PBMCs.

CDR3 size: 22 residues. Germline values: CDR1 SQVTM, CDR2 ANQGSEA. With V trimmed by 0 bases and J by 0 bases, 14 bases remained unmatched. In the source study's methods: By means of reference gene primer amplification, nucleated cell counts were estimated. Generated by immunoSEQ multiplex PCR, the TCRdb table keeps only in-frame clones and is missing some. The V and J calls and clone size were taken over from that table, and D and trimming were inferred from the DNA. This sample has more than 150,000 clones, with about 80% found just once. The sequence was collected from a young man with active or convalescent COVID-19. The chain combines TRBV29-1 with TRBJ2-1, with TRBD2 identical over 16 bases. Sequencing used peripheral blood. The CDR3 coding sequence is TGCAGCGTTGAAGATCTAGGGACCGGGACTAGCGGGGGGGACAGCTCCTACAATGAGCAGTTCTTC. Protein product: CSVEDLGTGTSGGDSSYNEQFF.